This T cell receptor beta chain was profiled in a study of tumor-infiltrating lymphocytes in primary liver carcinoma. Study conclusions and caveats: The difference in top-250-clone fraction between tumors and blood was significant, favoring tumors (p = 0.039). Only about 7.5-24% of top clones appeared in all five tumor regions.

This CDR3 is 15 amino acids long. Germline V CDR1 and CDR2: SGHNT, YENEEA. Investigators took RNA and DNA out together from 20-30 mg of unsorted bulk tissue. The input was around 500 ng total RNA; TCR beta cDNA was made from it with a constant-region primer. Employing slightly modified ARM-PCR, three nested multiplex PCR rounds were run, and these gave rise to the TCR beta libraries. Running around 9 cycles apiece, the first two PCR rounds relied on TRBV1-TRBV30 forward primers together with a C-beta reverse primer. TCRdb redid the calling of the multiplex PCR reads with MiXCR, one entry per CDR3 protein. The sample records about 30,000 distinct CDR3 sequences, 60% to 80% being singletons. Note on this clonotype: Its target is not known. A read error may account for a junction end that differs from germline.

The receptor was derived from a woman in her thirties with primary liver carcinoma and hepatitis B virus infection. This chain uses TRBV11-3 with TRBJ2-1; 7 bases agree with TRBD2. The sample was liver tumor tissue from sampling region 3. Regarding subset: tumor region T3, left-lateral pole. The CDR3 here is CASSRLVGGEYEQLF. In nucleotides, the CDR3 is TGTGCCAGCAGCCGACTTGTGGGGGGGGAGTATGAACAGCTCTTC. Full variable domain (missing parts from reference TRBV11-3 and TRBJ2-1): EAGVVQSPRYKIIEKKQPVAFWCNPISGHNTLYWYLQNLGQGPELLIRYENEEAVDDSQLPKDRFSAERLKGVDSTLKIQPAELGDSAVYLCASSRLVGGEYEQLFGPGTRLTVL.